This TCR beta chain was identified in a study of cytomegalovirus exposure and HLA in healthy donors (dated by TCRdb to 2017 to 2019). For context, the study as a whole: A later analysis indicated that the 120 validation repertoires were generated on the platform also employed for the approximately 690 repertoires of the first cohort. The study aimed to test whether signatures of past pathogen exposure could be identified by cataloging public T cell receptors. A separate validation cohort of about 110 different subjects was used in addition to the approximately 700-subject first cohort. To predict cytomegalovirus infection status, the study brought together high-throughput TCR immunosequencing, statistical association of individual TCRs with disease status, and machine learning. Results the study describes overall, beyond this receptor: Subsequent analysis determined that TCRs grouped into clusters in the first cohort also showed a tendency toward co-occurrence across the approximately 110 validation repertoires, and roughly 94% of cluster scores exceeded 0. Cytomegalovirus status was reported to be diagnosed by the classifier with high specificity and sensitivity in both the original and validation cohorts. The study listed 164 TCR beta chains as associated with cytomegalovirus. Three of the identified cytomegalovirus-associated TCR beta chains were confirmed in vitro to be specific for cytomegalovirus antigens. A later analysis lacked HLA typing for the validation cohort, so it scored co-occurrence in that cohort across all 120 or so repertoires. According to the authors, the approach could potentially be generalized to other disease states and immunological phenotypes. Across donors, most TCR sequences were observed very rarely, whereas some public TCRs were present in many individuals.

Trimming costs V 2 bases and J 8 bases, and their ends lie 9 bases apart. Taken from cysteine to phenylalanine, the CDR3 has 12 residues. Of all the DNA, just the CDR3 is kept, 36 bases in frame from base 1. The CDR1 and CDR2 encoded by the germline V gene (reference sequence) are MNHEY and SMNVEV. A note on this clone: The clone's antigen remains unknown. No much larger clone exists at a distance of one base, and base qualities are not known.

Separate from the roughly 660-subject first cohort, the validation cohort of 120 subjects was the group to which the donors belonged. Preparation of the library involved the immunoSEQ multiplex PCR assay. The authors processed their data as follows. To diagnose cytomegalovirus status from the catalog of TCR beta chain sequences, a statistical classification framework was built. TCRdb took this table from immuneACCESS and kept in-frame rearrangements with V and J called. Such tables lack part of the clones; where checked against another copy, unresolved V genes explain under half of the gap, and the rest is unexplained. V and J calls and clone size are as listed in that table; D and trimming were resolved from the DNA. For this sample the table gives about 200,000 clones, of which less than 85% were detected only once. 4.5% to 6% of the sample lies in the top ten.

The sequence is built from TRBV27 and TRBJ1-1; the D segment could be TRBD1, given 5 matching bases. Sequenced: PBMCs. The receptor comes from a woman aged 18 to 35 in good health and CMV-seronegative. The bases read TGTGCCAGCAGTTTAAGGGGCCGGGAAGCTTTCTTT. Its product reads: CASSLRGREAFF.